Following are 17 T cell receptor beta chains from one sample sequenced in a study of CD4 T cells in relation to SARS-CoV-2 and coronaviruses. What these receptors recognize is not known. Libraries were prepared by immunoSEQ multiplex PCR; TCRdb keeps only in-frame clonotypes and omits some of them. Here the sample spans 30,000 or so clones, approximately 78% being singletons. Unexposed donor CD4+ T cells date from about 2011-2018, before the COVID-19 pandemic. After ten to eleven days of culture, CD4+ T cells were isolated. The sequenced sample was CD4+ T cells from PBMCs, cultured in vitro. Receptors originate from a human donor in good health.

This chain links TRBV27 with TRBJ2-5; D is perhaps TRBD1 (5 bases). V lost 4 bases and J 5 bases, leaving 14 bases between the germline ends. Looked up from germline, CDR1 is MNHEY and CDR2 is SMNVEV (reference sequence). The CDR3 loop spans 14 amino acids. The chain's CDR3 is CASSSSGLPETQYF. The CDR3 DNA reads TGTGCCAGCAGTTCCTCAGGGTTGCCGGAGACCCAGTACTTC.

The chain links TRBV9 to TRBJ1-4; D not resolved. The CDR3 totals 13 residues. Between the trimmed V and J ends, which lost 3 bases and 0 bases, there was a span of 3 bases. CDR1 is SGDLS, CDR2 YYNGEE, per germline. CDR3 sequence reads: CASSASTNEKLFF. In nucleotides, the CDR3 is TGTGCCAGCAGCGCTTCAACTAATGAAAAACTGTTTTTT.

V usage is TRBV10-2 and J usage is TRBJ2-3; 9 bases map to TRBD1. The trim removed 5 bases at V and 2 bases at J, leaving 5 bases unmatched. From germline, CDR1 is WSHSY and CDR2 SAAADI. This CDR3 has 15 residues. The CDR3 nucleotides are TGCGCCAGCAGTAGGGGACAGGGCTCCACAGATACGCAGTATTTT. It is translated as CASSRGQGSTDTQYF.

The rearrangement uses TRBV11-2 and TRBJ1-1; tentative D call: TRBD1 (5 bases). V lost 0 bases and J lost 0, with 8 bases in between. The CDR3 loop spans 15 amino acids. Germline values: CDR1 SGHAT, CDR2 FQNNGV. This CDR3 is CASSLDGAMNTEAFF. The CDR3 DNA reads TGTGCCAGCAGCTTAGATGGGGCGATGAACACTGAAGCTTTCTTT.

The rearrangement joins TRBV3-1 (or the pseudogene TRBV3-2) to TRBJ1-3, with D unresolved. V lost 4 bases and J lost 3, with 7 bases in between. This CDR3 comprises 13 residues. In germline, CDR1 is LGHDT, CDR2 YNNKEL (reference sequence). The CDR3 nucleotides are TGTGCCAGCAGCCCCGCCGGTGGAAACACCATATATTTT. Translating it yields CASSPAGGNTIYF.

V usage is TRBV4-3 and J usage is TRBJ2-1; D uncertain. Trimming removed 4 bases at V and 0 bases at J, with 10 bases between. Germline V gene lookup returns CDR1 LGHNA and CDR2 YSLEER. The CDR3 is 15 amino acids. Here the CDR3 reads CASSRLRSSYNEQFF. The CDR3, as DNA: TGCGCCAGCAGCCGTCTACGTAGCTCCTACAATGAGCAGTTCTTC.

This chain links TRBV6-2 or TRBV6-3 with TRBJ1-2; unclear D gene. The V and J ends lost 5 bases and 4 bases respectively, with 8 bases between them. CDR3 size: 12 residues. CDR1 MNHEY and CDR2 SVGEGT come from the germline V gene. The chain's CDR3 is CASSPPVYGYTF. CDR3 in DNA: TGTGCCAGCAGTCCCCCCGTCTATGGCTACACCTTC.

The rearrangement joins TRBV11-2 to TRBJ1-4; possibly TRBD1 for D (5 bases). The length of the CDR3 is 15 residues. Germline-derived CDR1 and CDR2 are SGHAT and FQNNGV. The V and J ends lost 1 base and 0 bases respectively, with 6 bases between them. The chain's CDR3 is CASSLVGATNEKLFF. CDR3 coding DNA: TGTGCCAGCAGCTTAGTGGGGGCAACTAATGAAAAACTGTTTTTT. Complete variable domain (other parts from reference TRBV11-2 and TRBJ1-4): EAGVAQSPRYKIIEKRQSVAFWCNPISGHATLYWYQQILGQGPKLLIQFQNNGVVDDSQLPKDRFSAERLKGVDSTLKIQPAKLEDSAVYLCASSLVGATNEKLFFGSGTQLSVL.

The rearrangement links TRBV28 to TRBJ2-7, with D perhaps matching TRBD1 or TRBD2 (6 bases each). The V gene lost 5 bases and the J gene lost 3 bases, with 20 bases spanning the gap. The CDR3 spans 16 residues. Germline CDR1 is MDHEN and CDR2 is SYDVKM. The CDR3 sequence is CASSPTGGRGHYEQYF. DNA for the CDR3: TGTGCCAGCAGTCCGACAGGAGGGAGAGGACACTACGAGCAGTACTTC.

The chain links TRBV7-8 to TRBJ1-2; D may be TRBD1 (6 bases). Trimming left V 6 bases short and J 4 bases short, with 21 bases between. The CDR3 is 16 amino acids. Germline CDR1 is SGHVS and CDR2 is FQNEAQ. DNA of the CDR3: TGTGCCAGCAGTGCCAGGGAATGGGGAGGGGGCTATGGCTACACCTTC. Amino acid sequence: CASSAREWGGGYGYTF.

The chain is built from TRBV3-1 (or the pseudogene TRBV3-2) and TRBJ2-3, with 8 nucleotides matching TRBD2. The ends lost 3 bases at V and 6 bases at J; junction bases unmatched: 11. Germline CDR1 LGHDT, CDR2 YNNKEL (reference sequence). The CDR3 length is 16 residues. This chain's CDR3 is CASSQLRGGAGDTQYF. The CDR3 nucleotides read TGTGCCAGCAGCCAGCTCCGGGGGGGGGCTGGGGATACGCAGTATTTT.

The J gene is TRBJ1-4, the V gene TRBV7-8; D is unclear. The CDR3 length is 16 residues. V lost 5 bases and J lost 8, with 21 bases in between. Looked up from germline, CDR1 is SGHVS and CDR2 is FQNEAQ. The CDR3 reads CASSPPRAQDGEKLFF. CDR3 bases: TGTGCCAGCAGCCCGCCGCGCGCGCAAGACGGCGAAAAACTGTTTTTT. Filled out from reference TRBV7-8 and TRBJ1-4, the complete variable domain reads GAGVSQSPRYKVAKRGQDVALRCDPISGHVSLFWYQQALGQGPEFLTYFQNEAQLDKSGLPSDRFFAERPEGSVSTLKIQRTQQEDSAVYLCASSPPRAQDGEKLFFGSGTQLSVL.

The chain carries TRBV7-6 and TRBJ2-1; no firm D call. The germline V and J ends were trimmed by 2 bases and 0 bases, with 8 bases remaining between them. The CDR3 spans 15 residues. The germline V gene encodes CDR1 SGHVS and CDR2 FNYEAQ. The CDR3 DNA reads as TGTGCCAGCAGCTTAACGACGAGCTCCTACAATGAGCAGTTCTTC. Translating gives CASSLTTSSYNEQFF.

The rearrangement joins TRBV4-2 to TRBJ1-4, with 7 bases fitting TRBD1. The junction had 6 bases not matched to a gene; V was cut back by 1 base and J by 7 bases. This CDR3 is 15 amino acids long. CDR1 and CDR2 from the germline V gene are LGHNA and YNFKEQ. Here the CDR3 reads CASSQVGQEGEKLFF. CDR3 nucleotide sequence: TGTGCCAGCAGCCAAGTAGGACAGGAGGGTGAAAAACTGTTTTTT.

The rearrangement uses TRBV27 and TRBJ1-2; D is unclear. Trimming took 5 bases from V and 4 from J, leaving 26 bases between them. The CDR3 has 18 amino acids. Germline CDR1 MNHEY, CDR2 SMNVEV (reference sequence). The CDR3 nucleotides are TGTGCCAGCAGTCCACCCCCCTTGGTAGGCGACGATATCTATGGCTACACCTTC. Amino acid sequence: CASSPPPLVGDDIYGYTF.

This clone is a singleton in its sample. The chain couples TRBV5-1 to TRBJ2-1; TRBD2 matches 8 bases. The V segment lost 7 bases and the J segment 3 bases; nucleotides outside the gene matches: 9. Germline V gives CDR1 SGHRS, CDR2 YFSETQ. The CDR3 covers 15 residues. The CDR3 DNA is TGCGCCAGCCAGCCCCAGCGGGGGTACTACAATGAGCAGTTCTTC. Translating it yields CASQPQRGYYNEQFF.

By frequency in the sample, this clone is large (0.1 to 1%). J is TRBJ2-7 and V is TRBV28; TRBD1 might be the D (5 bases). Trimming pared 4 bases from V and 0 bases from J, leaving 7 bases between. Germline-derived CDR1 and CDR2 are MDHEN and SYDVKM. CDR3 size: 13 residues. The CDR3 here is CASSSGYSYEQYF. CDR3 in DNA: TGTGCCAGCAGTTCAGGGTACTCCTACGAGCAGTACTTC.